These 8 T cell receptor beta chains share one sample of origin, sequenced in a study of molecular identifiers for immune sequencing clone quantification. From the PCR reads, TCRdb called clonotypes with MiXCR, one entry per CDR3 protein. The repertoire holds 250,000 to 400,000 distinct CDR3 sequences, about a fifth seen once, with approximately 0.83% in the top ten. The sample consisted of naive CD8+ T cells from blood, with Jurkat cell RNA spiked in. The subset denotes: FACS-sorted CD8+CD4-CCR7+CD45RA+ naive T cells. The receptors here all came from a human donor in good health. Some libraries in this study had Jurkat cell RNA spiked in.

Many counts were recorded for this clonotype. J is TRBJ1-2 and V is TRBV27; 7 bases are shared with TRBD1. The junction had 8 bases not matched to a gene; V was cut back by 5 bases and J by 8 bases. CDR3 length equals 13 residues. CDR1 is MNHEY, CDR2 SMNVEV, per germline (reference sequence). The CDR3 region has the DNA TGTGCCAGCAGTAGAGGGACAGTTGGGGGCTACACCTTC. Residues: CASSRGTVGGYTF.

The chain recombines TRBV7-9 with TRBJ2-2; D is possibly TRBD2 (5 bases). The CDR3 has 14 residues. Between the trimmed V and J ends, which lost 8 bases and 3 bases, there was a span of 13 bases. Germline CDR1 is SEHNR and CDR2 is FQNEAQ (reference sequence). DNA of the CDR3: TGTGCCAGCGGCGCGACTACCTACACCGGGGAGCTGTTTTTT. As protein: CASGATTYTGELFF.

This clonotype was counted at least ten times. This chain joins TRBV4-3 and TRBJ1-1; D uncertain. CDR3 length: 14 amino acids. Between the trimmed V and J ends, which lost 4 bases and 0 bases, there was a span of 9 bases. In germline, CDR1 is LGHNA, CDR2 YSLEER. The CDR3 DNA is TGCGCCAGCAGCCCGGCCACAGTGAACACTGAAGCTTTCTTT. Its translation: CASSPATVNTEAFF.

This clonotype occurred a few times. V and J are TRBV13 and TRBJ2-3, with D perhaps TRBD2 (6 bases). The germline CDR1 and CDR2 sequences are PRHDT and FYEKMQ (reference sequence). The CDR3 length is 16 residues. The V and J ends lost 7 bases and 4 bases respectively, with 21 bases between them. CDR3 protein: CASTESDGSRSDTQYF. As DNA, the CDR3 is TGTGCCAGCACCGAATCGGACGGGAGTAGGTCAGATACGCAGTATTTT. Using reference TRBV13 and TRBJ2-3 for the parts outside the CDR3, the full variable domain is AAGVIQSPRHLIKEKRETATLKCYPIPRHDTVYWYQQGPGQDPQFLISFYEKMQSDKGSIPDRFSAQQFSDYHSELNMSSLELGDSALYFCASTESDGSRSDTQYFGPGTRLTVL.

This clonotype was detected ten times or more. The V call is TRBV27, the J call TRBJ2-3, with 9 bases lining up with TRBD1. With 8 bases clipped from V and 2 bases from J, the junction kept 8 bases outside the gene matches. Per the germline V gene, CDR1 is MNHEY and CDR2 is SMNVEV (reference sequence). This CDR3 spans 15 amino acids. The CDR3 sequence: CASSWGTGNTDTQYF. CDR3 coding DNA: TGTGCCAGCTCCTGGGGGACAGGGAACACAGATACGCAGTATTTT.

This clonotype was seen many times. This chain uses TRBV14 with TRBJ2-7, with D unresolved. Germline CDR1 reads SGHDN; CDR2 reads FVKESK. V lost 1 base, J lost 4 bases, and 11 bases lay in between. CDR3 size: 14 residues. The CDR3 loop reads CASSQGQGWYEQYF. As DNA, the CDR3 is TGTGCCAGCAGCCAAGGGCAAGGGTGGTACGAGCAGTACTTC.

The chain has TRBV2 and TRBJ1-2; D is perhaps TRBD1 (5 bases). CDR1 and CDR2 from the germline V gene are SNHLY and FYNNEI. Trimming cost V 6 bases and J 6 bases, with 8 bases left between them. The CDR3 loop spans 11 amino acids. CDR3 sequence (DNA): TGTGCCAGCAGCTGGGGGAATGGCTACACCTTC. It yields the protein CASSWGNGYTF.

Many counts were recorded for this clonotype. The V call is TRBV27, the J call TRBJ2-1; D is possibly TRBD2 (5 bases). Germline values: CDR1 MNHEY, CDR2 SMNVEV (reference sequence). V gave up 4 bases and J gave up 13 bases, with 11 bases separating them. The CDR3 spans 11 residues. Here the CDR3 reads CASSSGISQFF. CDR3 DNA: TGTGCCAGCAGTTCCGGGATTTCTCAGTTCTTC.